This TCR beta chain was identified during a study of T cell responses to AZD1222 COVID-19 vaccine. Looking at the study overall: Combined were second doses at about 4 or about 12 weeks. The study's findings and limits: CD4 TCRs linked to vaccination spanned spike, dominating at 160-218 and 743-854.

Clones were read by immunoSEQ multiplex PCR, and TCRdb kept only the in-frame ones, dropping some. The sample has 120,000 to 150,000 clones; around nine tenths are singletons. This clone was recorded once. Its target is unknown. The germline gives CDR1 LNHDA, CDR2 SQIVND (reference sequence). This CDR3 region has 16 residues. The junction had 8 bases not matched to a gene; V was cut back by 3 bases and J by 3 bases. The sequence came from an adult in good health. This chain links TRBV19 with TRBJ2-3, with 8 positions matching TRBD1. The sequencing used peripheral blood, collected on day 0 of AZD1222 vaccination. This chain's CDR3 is CASSIRSRGPTDTQYF. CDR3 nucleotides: TGTGCCAGTAGTATTCGGTCCAGGGGGCCAACAGATACGCAGTATTTT. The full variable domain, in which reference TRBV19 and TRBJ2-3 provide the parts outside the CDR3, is DGGITQSPKYLFRKEGQNVTLSCEQNLNHDAMYWYRQDPGQGLRLIYYSQIVNDFQKGDIAEGYSVSREKKESFPLTVTSAQKNPTAFYLCASSIRSRGPTDTQYFGPGTRLTVL.